A selection of T cell receptor beta chains follows, all from one sample in a study of blood T cell repertoires in COVID-19. Generated by immunoSEQ multiplex PCR, the TCRdb table keeps only in-frame clones and is missing some. The sample lists about 160,000 clones, roughly 90% seen once, with 15% to 20% in the top ten. Sequenced material: peripheral blood. The receptors shown here come from a man between 60 and 75 years old with active or convalescent COVID-19. Each CDR3 is given with its conserved first and last residue. A D gene is named only where the DNA matches it firmly. Not all rows give a size; the values are once, few, many and, for expanded clones, a class.

j_call: TRBJ2-7
d_call: .
v_call: TRBV7-9
clone_size: .
cdr3_length: 14
cdr3_aa: CASSRGRGSYEQYF
cdr3_nt: TGTGCCAGCAGCAGAGGCAGGGGTAGCTACGAGCAGTACTTC

j_call: TRBJ1-1
d_call: .
v_call: TRBV9
clone_size: .
cdr3_length: 16
cdr3_aa: CASSGSTGSWNTEAFF
cdr3_nt: TGTGCCAGCAGCGGGTCCACAGGGTCCTGGAACACTGAAGCTTTCTTT

j_call: TRBJ2-1
d_call: .
v_call: TRBV11-3
clone_size: .
cdr3_length: 15
cdr3_aa: CASSLDPGLYNEQFF
cdr3_nt: TGTGCCAGCAGCTTAGACCCCGGACTATACAATGAGCAGTTCTTC

j_call: TRBJ2-3
d_call: .
v_call: TRBV11-2
clone_size: .
cdr3_length: 15
cdr3_aa: CASSSWQADADTQYF
cdr3_nt: TGTGCCAGCAGCTCGTGGCAGGCCGACGCAGATACGCAGTATTTT

j_call: TRBJ2-5
d_call: TRBD2
v_call: TRBV19
clone_size: .
cdr3_length: 17
cdr3_aa: CASSSRLAGTEVETQYF
cdr3_nt: TGTGCCAGTAGTTCCCGACTAGCGGGAACAGAGGTAGAGACCCAGTACTTC

j_call: TRBJ2-1
d_call: TRBD2
v_call: TRBV5-1
clone_size: .
cdr3_length: 21
cdr3_aa: CASSLAGGLAGGDRSYNEQFF
cdr3_nt: TGCGCCAGCAGCTTGGCCGGCGGGCTAGCGGGGGGTGACCGGTCCTACAATGAGCAGTTCTTC

j_call: TRBJ1-1
d_call: .
v_call: TRBV18
clone_size: few
cdr3_length: 14
cdr3_aa: CASSPNYQGTEAFF
cdr3_nt: TGTGCCAGCTCACCAAATTATCAGGGTACTGAAGCTTTCTTT

j_call: TRBJ2-7
d_call: TRBD1
v_call: TRBV6-2/TRBV6-3
clone_size: .
cdr3_length: 16
cdr3_aa: CASSDAPGQGAREQYF
cdr3_nt: TGTGCCAGCAGTGACGCCCCGGGACAGGGGGCACGCGAGCAGTACTTC

j_call: TRBJ2-1
d_call: TRBD1
v_call: TRBV18
clone_size: once
cdr3_length: 15
cdr3_aa: CASSPPGQGVYEQFF
cdr3_nt: TGTGCCAGCTCACCACCGGGACAGGGGGTGTATGAGCAGTTCTTC

j_call: TRBJ2-1
d_call: .
v_call: TRBV6-1
clone_size: .
cdr3_length: 16
cdr3_aa: CASTEEGQGWGNEQFF
cdr3_nt: TGTGCCAGCACTGAGGAGGGTCAGGGTTGGGGCAATGAGCAGTTCTTC

j_call: TRBJ1-1
d_call: .
v_call: TRBV6-1
clone_size: .
cdr3_length: 16
cdr3_aa: CASSEVQGMGNTEAFF
cdr3_nt: TGTGCCAGCAGTGAAGTCCAGGGGATGGGTAACACTGAAGCTTTCTTT

j_call: TRBJ1-1
d_call: TRBD1
v_call: TRBV20-1
clone_size: .
cdr3_length: 11
cdr3_aa: CSAPDRVSAFF
cdr3_nt: TGCAGTGCTCCTGACAGGGTTTCTGCTTTCTTT

j_call: TRBJ2-3
d_call: .
v_call: TRBV11-3
clone_size: .
cdr3_length: 12
cdr3_aa: CASSKGADTQYF
cdr3_nt: TGTGCCAGCAGCAAAGGGGCAGATACGCAGTATTTT

j_call: TRBJ2-5
d_call: TRBD2
v_call: TRBV12-5
clone_size: .
cdr3_length: 18
cdr3_aa: CASGFEGLAGVFGETQYF
cdr3_nt: TGTGCTAGTGGTTTCGAAGGACTAGCGGGAGTTTTCGGGGAGACCCAGTACTTC

j_call: TRBJ1-4
d_call: .
v_call: TRBV12-3/TRBV12-4
clone_size: .
cdr3_length: 13
cdr3_aa: CASSIGGWGKLFF
cdr3_nt: TGTGCCAGCAGCATAGGGGGATGGGGAAAACTGTTTTTT

j_call: TRBJ2-7
d_call: .
v_call: TRBV2
clone_size: .
cdr3_length: 12
cdr3_aa: CASSEGPYEQYF
cdr3_nt: TGTGCCAGCAGTGAGGGGCCGTACGAGCAGTACTTC

j_call: TRBJ2-1
d_call: TRBD2
v_call: TRBV7-7
clone_size: .
cdr3_length: 16
cdr3_aa: CASSLVLAGGYNEQFF
cdr3_nt: TGTGCCAGCAGCTTAGTACTAGCGGGAGGATACAATGAGCAGTTCTTC

j_call: TRBJ2-5
d_call: .
v_call: TRBV9
clone_size: .
cdr3_length: 15
cdr3_aa: CASSSSRHFQETQYF
cdr3_nt: TGTGCCAGCAGCTCATCTCGCCACTTCCAAGAGACCCAGTACTTC

j_call: TRBJ2-3
d_call: .
v_call: TRBV23-1
clone_size: .
cdr3_length: 17
cdr3_aa: CASSQSPGTLSTDTQYF
cdr3_nt: TGCGCCAGCAGTCAATCGCCGGGTACCCTAAGCACAGATACGCAGTATTTT

j_call: TRBJ2-3
d_call: TRBD1
v_call: TRBV3-1/TRBV3-2
clone_size: .
cdr3_length: 16
cdr3_aa: CASSQLPGTATDTQYF
cdr3_nt: TGTGCCAGCAGCCAGTTACCCGGGACAGCCACAGATACGCAGTATTTT

j_call: TRBJ2-7
d_call: .
v_call: TRBV11-1
clone_size: .
cdr3_length: 14
cdr3_aa: CASSLGEETYEQYF
cdr3_nt: TGTGCCAGCAGCTTAGGCGAGGAAACCTACGAGCAGTACTTC

j_call: TRBJ1-4
d_call: .
v_call: TRBV12-5
clone_size: .
cdr3_length: 16
cdr3_aa: CASGLVRGQKSEKLFF
cdr3_nt: TGTGCTAGTGGTTTGGTACGCGGGCAGAAAAGCGAAAAACTGTTTTTT

j_call: TRBJ2-3
d_call: TRBD2
v_call: TRBV6-4
clone_size: .
cdr3_length: 16
cdr3_aa: CASSLGLAGSTDTQYF
cdr3_nt: TGTGCCAGCAGTCTGGGACTAGCGGGAAGCACAGATACGCAGTATTTT

j_call: TRBJ1-2
d_call: TRBD1
v_call: TRBV27
clone_size: .
cdr3_length: 16
cdr3_aa: CASTLMGQGGPYGYTF
cdr3_nt: TGTGCCAGCACCTTGATGGGACAGGGGGGACCCTATGGCTACACCTTC

j_call: TRBJ2-7
d_call: .
v_call: TRBV7-9
clone_size: few
cdr3_length: 13
cdr3_aa: CASSLALGTEQYF
cdr3_nt: TGTGCCAGCAGCTTAGCGCTTGGGACAGAGCAGTACTTC

j_call: TRBJ2-5
d_call: TRBD1
v_call: TRBV6-2/TRBV6-3
clone_size: .
cdr3_length: 16
cdr3_aa: CASSYPGTGRRETQYF
cdr3_nt: TGTGCCAGCAGTTACCCCGGGACAGGGCGAAGGGAGACCCAGTACTTC

j_call: TRBJ1-1
d_call: .
v_call: TRBV20-1
clone_size: once
cdr3_length: 13
cdr3_aa: CSASRGGNTEAFF
cdr3_nt: TGCAGTGCTAGTCGGGGAGGGAACACTGAAGCTTTCTTT

j_call: TRBJ2-1
d_call: TRBD2
v_call: TRBV4-2
clone_size: .
cdr3_length: 17
cdr3_aa: CASSQSLSSGGPNEQFF
cdr3_nt: TGTGCCAGCAGCCAATCCCTGAGTAGCGGGGGCCCCAATGAGCAGTTCTTC

j_call: TRBJ2-5
d_call: TRBD2
v_call: TRBV19
clone_size: .
cdr3_length: 15
cdr3_aa: CASSPGTSFIETQYF
cdr3_nt: TGTGCCAGTAGTCCAGGGACTAGCTTTATTGAGACCCAGTACTTC

j_call: TRBJ2-7
d_call: TRBD2
v_call: TRBV4-1
clone_size: .
cdr3_length: 17
cdr3_aa: CASSPFWTSPGSYEQYF
cdr3_nt: TGCGCCAGCAGCCCCTTTTGGACTAGTCCCGGCTCCTACGAGCAGTACTTC

j_call: TRBJ1-1
d_call: .
v_call: TRBV6-5
clone_size: .
cdr3_length: 13
cdr3_aa: CASSYSRGTEAFF
cdr3_nt: TGTGCCAGCAGTTACTCGCGGGGGACTGAAGCTTTCTTT

j_call: TRBJ1-3
d_call: .
v_call: TRBV18
clone_size: .
cdr3_length: 15
cdr3_aa: CASSPQGLVRNTIYF
cdr3_nt: TGTGCCAGCTCACCCCAGGGGTTGGTTCGAAACACCATATATTTT